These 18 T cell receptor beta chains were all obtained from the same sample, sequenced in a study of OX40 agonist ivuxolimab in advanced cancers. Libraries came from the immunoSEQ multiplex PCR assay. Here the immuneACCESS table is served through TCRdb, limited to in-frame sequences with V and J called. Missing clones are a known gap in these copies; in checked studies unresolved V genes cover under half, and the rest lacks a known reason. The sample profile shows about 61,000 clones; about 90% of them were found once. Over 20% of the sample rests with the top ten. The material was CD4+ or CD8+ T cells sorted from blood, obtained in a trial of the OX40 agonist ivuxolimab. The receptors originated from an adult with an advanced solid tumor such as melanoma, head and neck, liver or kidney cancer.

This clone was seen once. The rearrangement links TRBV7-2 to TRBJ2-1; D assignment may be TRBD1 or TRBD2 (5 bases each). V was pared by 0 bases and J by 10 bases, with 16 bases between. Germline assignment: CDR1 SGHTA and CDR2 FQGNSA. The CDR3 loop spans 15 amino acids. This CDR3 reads CASSLAGSLGEEQFF. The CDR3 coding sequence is TGTGCCAGCAGCTTAGCTGGCTCGTTGGGGGAAGAGCAGTTCTTC.

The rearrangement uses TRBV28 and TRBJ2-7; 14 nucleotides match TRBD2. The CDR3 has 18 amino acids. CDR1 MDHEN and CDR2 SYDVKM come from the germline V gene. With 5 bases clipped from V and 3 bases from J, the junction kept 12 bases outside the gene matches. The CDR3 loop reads CASSPTPGLAGVIYEQYF. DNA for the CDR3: TGTGCCAGCAGTCCTACGCCGGGACTAGCGGGGGTCATCTACGAGCAGTACTTC.

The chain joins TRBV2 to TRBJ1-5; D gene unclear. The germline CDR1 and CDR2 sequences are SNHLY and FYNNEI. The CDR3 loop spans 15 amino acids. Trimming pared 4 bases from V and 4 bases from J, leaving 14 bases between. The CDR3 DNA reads TGTGCCAGCAGTGTCTGGGCAGGACCTAATCAGCCCCAGCATTTT. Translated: CASSVWAGPNQPQHF.

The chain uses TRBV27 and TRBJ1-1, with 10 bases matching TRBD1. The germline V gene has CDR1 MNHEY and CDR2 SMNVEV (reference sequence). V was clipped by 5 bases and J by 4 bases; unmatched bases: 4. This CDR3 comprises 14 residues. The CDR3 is CASSPGQGLTEAFF. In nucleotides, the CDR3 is TGTGCCAGCAGTCCGGGACAGGGGCTCACTGAAGCTTTCTTT.

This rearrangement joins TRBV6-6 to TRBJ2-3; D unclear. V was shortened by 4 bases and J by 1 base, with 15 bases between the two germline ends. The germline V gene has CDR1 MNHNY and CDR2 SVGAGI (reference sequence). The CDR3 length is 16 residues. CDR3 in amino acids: CASSSITRVGTDTQYF. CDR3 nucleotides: TGTGCCAGCAGTTCAATCACTCGGGTTGGCACAGATACGCAGTATTTT.

This CDR3 is CASSENTGELFF. The CDR3 DNA reads as TGTGCCAGCAGCGAGAACACCGGGGAGCTGTTTTTT. The V gene is TRBV13, the J gene TRBJ2-2; D is unclear. The CDR3 covers 12 residues. CDR1 and CDR2 (germline): PRHDT, FYEKMQ (reference sequence). V was trimmed by 5 bases and J by 1 base, leaving 2 bases between them.

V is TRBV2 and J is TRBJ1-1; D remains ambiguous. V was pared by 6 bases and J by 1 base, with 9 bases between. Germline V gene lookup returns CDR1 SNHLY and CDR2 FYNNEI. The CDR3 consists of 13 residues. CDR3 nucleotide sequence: TGTGCCAGCAGGACGGGCTGGAACACTGAAGCTTTCTTT. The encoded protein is CASRTGWNTEAFF.

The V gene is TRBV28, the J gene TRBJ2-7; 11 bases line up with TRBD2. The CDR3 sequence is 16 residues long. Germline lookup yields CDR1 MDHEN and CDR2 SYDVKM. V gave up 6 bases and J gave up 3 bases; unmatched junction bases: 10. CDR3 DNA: TGTGCCAGCAGGTACCGTAGCGGGGGGGCCTTCTACGAGCAGTACTTC. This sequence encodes CASRYRSGGAFYEQYF.

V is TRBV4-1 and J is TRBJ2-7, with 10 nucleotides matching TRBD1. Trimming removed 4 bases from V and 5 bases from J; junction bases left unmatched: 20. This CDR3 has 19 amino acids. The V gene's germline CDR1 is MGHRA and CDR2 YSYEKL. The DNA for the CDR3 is TGCGCCAGCAGCCGGCCGGGACAGGGGATCCGGGAGGTAAATAACGAGCAGTACGTC. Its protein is CASSRPGQGIREVNNEQYV.

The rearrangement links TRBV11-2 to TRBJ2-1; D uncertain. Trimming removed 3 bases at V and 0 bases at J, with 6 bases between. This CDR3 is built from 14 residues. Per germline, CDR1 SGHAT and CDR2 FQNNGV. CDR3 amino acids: CASSFPSSYNEQFF. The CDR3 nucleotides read TGTGCCAGCAGCTTTCCGAGCTCCTACAATGAGCAGTTCTTC.

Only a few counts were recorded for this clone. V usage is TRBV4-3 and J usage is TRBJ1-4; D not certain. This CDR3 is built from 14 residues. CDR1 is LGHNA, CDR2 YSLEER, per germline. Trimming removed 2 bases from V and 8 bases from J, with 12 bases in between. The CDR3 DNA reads TGCGCCAGCAGCCAAAGCAGGAGGTCGGAAAAACTGTTTTTT. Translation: CASSQSRRSEKLFF.

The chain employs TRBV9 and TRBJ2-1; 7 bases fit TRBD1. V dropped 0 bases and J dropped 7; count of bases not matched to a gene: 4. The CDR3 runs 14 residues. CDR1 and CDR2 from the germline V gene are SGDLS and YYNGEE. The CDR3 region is CASSVEVRGNEQFF. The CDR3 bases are TGTGCCAGCAGCGTAGAGGTCAGGGGGAATGAGCAGTTCTTC.

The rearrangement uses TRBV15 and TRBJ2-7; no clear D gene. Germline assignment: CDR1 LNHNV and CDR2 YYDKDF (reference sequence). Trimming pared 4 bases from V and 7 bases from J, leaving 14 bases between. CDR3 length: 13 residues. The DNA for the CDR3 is TGTGCCACCAGCACCGGTGCGAGTGGGGAGCAGTACGTC. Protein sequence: CATSTGASGEQYV.

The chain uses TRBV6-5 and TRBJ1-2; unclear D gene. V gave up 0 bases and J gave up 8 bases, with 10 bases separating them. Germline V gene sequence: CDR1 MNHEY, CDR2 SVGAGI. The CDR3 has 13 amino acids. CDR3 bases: TGTGCCAGCAGTTACTCGTTCGGGGTCGGCTACACCTTC. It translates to CASSYSFGVGYTF.

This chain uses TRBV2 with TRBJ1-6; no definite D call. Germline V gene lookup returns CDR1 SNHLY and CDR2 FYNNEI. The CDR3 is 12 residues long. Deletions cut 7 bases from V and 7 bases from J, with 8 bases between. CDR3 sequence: CASKVWNSPLHF. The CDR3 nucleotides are TGTGCCAGCAAAGTCTGGAATTCACCCCTCCACTTT.

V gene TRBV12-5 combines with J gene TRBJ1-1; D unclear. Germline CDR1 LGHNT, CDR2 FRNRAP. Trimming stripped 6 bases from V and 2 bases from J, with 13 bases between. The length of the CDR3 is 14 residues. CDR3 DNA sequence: TGTGCTAGTGGGTACAACACTTATAACACTGAAGCTTTCTTT. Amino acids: CASGYNTYNTEAFF.

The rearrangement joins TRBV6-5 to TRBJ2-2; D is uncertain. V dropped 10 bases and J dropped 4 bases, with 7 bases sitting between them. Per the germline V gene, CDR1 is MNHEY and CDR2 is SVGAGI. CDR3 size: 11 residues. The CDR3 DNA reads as TGTGCCATCCTAGTCACCGGGGAGCTGTTTTTT. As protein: CAILVTGELFF.

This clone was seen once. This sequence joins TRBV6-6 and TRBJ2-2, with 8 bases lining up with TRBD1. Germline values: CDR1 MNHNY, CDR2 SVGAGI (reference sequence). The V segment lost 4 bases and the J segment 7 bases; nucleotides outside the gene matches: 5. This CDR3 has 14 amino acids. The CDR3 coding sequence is TGTGCCAGCAGTTTCGGGACAGGCTTCGGGGAGCTGTTTTTT. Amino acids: CASSFGTGFGELFF.